Below are 17 T cell receptor beta chains sequenced from a single sample in a study of human CD4 T cells and Enterobacteriaceae. Sorting took every CD4+ cell except CD45RA+CCR7+CD95- naive cells, reaching over 98% purity. Assay used: immunoSEQ multiplex PCR; TCRdb lists only in-frame clones, some missing. The table has about 26,000 clones, 70% to 90% seen once. The sample taken for sequencing was memory CD4+ T cells from blood. Every receptor here comes from a human donor in good health.

This sequence joins TRBV7-9 and TRBJ1-1; TRBD1 matches at 8 bases. The germline V gene encodes CDR1 SEHNR and CDR2 FQNEAQ (reference sequence). The CDR3 runs 15 residues. Trimming took 6 bases from V and 4 from J; bases not matched to a gene: 10. CDR3 protein: CASSHSGGYGTEAFF. The CDR3 DNA sequence: TGTGCCAGCAGTCATTCAGGGGGCTACGGCACTGAAGCTTTCTTT.

The chain joins TRBV28 to TRBJ1-2; D remains ambiguous. This CDR3 spans 12 amino acids. Per germline, CDR1 MDHEN and CDR2 SYDVKM. Trimming took 7 bases from V and 7 from J, leaving 13 bases between them. The CDR3 protein is CASMVGYSGYTF. The CDR3 DNA follows: TGTGCCAGCATGGTCGGCTATAGTGGCTACACCTTC.

V is TRBV4-1 and J is TRBJ1-5, with 8 bases that match TRBD1. V lost 5 bases and J lost 3; bases outside the gene matches: 6. CDR3 length: 15 residues. Germline V gives CDR1 MGHRA, CDR2 YSYEKL. CDR3 region: CASSSPDRDNQPQHF. CDR3 in DNA: TGCGCCAGCAGCTCACCGGACAGGGACAATCAGCCCCAGCATTTT.

This sequence joins TRBV20-1 and TRBJ1-1, with D unclear. The CDR3 spans 11 residues. Trimming took 4 bases from V and 6 from J, leaving 9 bases between them. Germline-derived CDR1 and CDR2 are DFQATT and SNEGSKA (reference sequence). CDR3: CSAKPMSEAFF. In DNA, the CDR3 is TGCAGTGCTAAACCAATGTCTGAAGCTTTCTTT.

This CDR3 reads CASSDQGGADTQYF. In nucleotides, the CDR3 is TGCGCCAGCAGTGACCAGGGGGGCGCAGATACGCAGTATTTT. The chain uses TRBV10-1 and TRBJ2-3; D perhaps matches TRBD1 (7 bases). Germline V lookup: CDR1 WNHNN, CDR2 SYGVQD (reference sequence). Between the trimmed V and J ends, which lost 3 bases and 4 bases, there was a span of 11 bases. CDR3 length: 14 amino acids.

The chain carries TRBV6-1 and TRBJ2-7; 9 nucleotides line up with TRBD1. Per germline, CDR1 MNHNS and CDR2 SASEGT. The V and J ends lost 7 bases and 0 bases, in that order; junction bases with no gene match: 4. The CDR3 has 14 amino acids. This chain's CDR3 is CASISGQGSYEQYF. Here the CDR3 DNA reads TGTGCCAGCATTTCGGGACAGGGCTCCTACGAGCAGTACTTC.

The rearrangement joins TRBV5-4 to TRBJ2-7; either TRBD1 or TRBD2 may supply D (5 bases each). Germline CDR1 and CDR2: SGHNT and YYREEE (reference sequence). The CDR3 length is 13 residues. V was pared by 4 bases and J by 2 bases, with 10 bases between. CDR3 sequence: CASSRDRTYEQYF. The CDR3, as DNA: TGTGCCAGCAGCCGGGACCGTACCTACGAGCAGTACTTC. Filled out from reference TRBV5-4 and TRBJ2-7, the complete variable domain reads ETGVTQSPTHLIKTRGQQVTLRCSSQSGHNTVSWYQQALGQGPQFIFQYYREEENGRGNFPPRFSGLQFPNYSSELNVNALELDDSALYLCASSRDRTYEQYFGPGTRLTVT.

This clone was seen just once. The rearrangement joins TRBV7-2 to TRBJ2-1; 12 nucleotides align to TRBD2. Looked up from germline, CDR1 is SGHTA and CDR2 is FQGNSA. The CDR3 totals 19 residues. V lost 1 base, J lost 1 base, and 8 bases stayed unmatched. The CDR3 bases are TGTGCCAGCAGCTTAGTGGCTAGCGGGGGGGCTAGTTCCTACAATGAGCAGTTCTTC. Residues: CASSLVASGGASSYNEQFF.

The chain joins TRBV29-1 to TRBJ1-1, with 8 positions matching TRBD1. The CDR3 consists of 14 residues. Germline V gene data show CDR1 as SQVTM and CDR2 as ANQGSEA. Trimming cost V 1 base and J 6 bases; bases outside gene matches: 7. The CDR3 DNA reads TGCAGCGTTGAAGGTGTGGCAGGGGGCCCTGAAGCTTTCTTT. This sequence encodes CSVEGVAGGPEAFF.

This clone was seen a few times. The rearrangement uses TRBV6-1 and TRBJ1-5, with 8 positions matching TRBD1. Germline V gene data show CDR1 as MNHNS and CDR2 as SASEGT. The J segment lost 9 bases and the V segment lost 6 bases, leaving 13 bases of the junction unmatched. This CDR3 region has 15 residues. In DNA form, the CDR3 reads TGTGCCAGCAGGGGGCAGGACAGGGTTTGGCTGCCCCAGCATTTT. Encoded protein: CASRGQDRVWLPQHF.

The CDR3 DNA reads as TGTGCCTGGAATGGAGGGATGGGGGGTGGTTCACCCCTCCACTTT. As protein: CAWNGGMGGGSPLHF. The J gene is TRBJ1-6, the V gene TRBV30, with D perhaps TRBD1 (5 bases). Germline V gene data show CDR1 as GTSNPN and CDR2 as SVGIG (reference sequence). Trimming removed 4 bases at V and 9 bases at J, with 19 bases between. The CDR3 runs 15 residues.

The chain links TRBV2 to TRBJ2-5; no reliable D call. Germline assignment: CDR1 SNHLY and CDR2 FYNNEI. This CDR3 spans 12 amino acids. V was trimmed by 7 bases and J by 1 base, leaving 7 bases between them. The CDR3 sequence: CASTYAQETQYF. CDR3 nucleotides: TGTGCCAGCACATACGCCCAAGAGACCCAGTACTTC.

CDR3 DNA: TGTGCCAGTAGTACAGGGACAGGGGGCCGCAATCAGCCCCAGCATTTT. It translates to CASSTGTGGRNQPQHF. The chain couples TRBV19 to TRBJ1-5, with 12 bases fitting TRBD1. CDR1 and CDR2 from the germline V gene are LNHDA and SQIVND (reference sequence). This CDR3 region has 16 residues. The V gene end was trimmed by 4 bases and the J gene end by 2 bases; junction bases not matched to a gene: 3.

This clone was counted only a few times. The chain has TRBV9 and TRBJ1-1; no reliable D call. The CDR3 length is 13 residues. V lost 2 bases, J lost 7 bases, and 12 bases lay in between. The germline gives CDR1 SGDLS, CDR2 YYNGEE. CDR3 sequence reads: CASSVTPGGEAFF. The CDR3, as DNA: TGTGCCAGCAGCGTTACCCCGGGAGGTGAAGCTTTCTTT.

The genes are TRBV6-1 and TRBJ1-1, with no clear D. Between the trimmed V and J ends, which lost 2 bases and 1 base, there was a span of 5 bases. Germline-derived CDR1 and CDR2 are MNHNS and SASEGT. The length of the CDR3 is 13 residues. CDR3 sequence (DNA): TGTGCCAGCAGTGAAATCCGGAACACTGAAGCTTTCTTT. Amino acid sequence: CASSEIRNTEAFF.

The chain joins TRBV9 to TRBJ2-7; 7 bases map to TRBD1. Per germline, CDR1 SGDLS and CDR2 YYNGEE. The V segment lost 4 bases and the J segment 5 bases; nucleotides outside the gene matches: 9. The CDR3 has 14 amino acids. The CDR3, as DNA: TGTGCCAGCAGCCCCCGGACAGGTCGCAACGAGCAGTACTTC. Translation gives CASSPRTGRNEQYF.

This clone occurred a few times. The rearrangement joins TRBV7-6 to TRBJ2-6, with a weak D call TRBD2 (6 bases). CDR3 length: 20 amino acids. Germline assignment: CDR1 SGHVS and CDR2 FNYEAQ. The V gene lost 1 base and the J gene lost 0 bases, with 19 bases spanning the gap. The CDR3 region is CASSLGLSGTSYSGANVLTF. In nucleotides, the CDR3 is TGTGCCAGCAGCTTAGGACTATCGGGGACTTCCTACTCTGGGGCCAACGTCCTGACTTTC.